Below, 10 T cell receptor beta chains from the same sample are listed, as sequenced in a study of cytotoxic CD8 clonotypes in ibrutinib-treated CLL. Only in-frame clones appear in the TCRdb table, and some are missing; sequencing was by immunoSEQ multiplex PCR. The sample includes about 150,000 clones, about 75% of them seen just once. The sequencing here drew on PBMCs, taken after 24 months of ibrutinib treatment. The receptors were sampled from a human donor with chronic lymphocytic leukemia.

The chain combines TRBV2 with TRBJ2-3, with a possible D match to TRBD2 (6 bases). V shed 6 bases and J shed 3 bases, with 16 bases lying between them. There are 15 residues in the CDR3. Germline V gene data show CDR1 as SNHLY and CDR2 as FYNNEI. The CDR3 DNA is TGTGCCAGCAGAGGCGGCGGGATTGGTACAGATACGCAGTATTTT. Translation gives CASRGGGIGTDTQYF.

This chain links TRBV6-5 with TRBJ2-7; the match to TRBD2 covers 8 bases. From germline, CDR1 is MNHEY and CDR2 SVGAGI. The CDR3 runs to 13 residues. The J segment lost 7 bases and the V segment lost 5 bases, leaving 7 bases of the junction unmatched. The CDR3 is CASSPPGTREQYF. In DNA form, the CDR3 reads TGTGCCAGCAGTCCACCCGGGACTAGGGAGCAGTACTTC.

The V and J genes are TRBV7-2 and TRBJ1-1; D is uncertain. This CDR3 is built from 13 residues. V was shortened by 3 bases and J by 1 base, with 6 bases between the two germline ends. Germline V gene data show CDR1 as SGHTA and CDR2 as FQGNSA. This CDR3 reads CASSFHQNTEAFF. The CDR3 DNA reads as TGTGCCAGCAGCTTCCACCAGAACACTGAAGCTTTCTTT.

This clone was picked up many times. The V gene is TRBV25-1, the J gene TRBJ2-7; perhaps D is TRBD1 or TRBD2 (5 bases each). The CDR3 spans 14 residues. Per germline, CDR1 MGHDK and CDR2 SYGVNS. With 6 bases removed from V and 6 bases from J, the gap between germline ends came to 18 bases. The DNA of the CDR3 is TGTGCCAGCAGCGCCCGTCAGGGACCTCGCGAGCAGTACTTC. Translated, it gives CASSARQGPREQYF.

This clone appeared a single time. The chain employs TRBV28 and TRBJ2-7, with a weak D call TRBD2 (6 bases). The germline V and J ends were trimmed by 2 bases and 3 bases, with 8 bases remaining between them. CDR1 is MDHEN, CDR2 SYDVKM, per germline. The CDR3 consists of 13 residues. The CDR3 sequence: CASSLAGSYEQYF. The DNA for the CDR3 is TGTGCCAGCAGTTTAGCCGGGAGCTACGAGCAGTACTTC.

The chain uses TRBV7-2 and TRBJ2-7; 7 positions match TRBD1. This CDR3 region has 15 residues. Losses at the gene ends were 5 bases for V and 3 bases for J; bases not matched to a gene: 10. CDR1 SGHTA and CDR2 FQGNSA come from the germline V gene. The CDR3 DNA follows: TGTGCCAGCAGCACTCCGGGGACAGCCCTCTACGAGCAGTACTTC. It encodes CASSTPGTALYEQYF.

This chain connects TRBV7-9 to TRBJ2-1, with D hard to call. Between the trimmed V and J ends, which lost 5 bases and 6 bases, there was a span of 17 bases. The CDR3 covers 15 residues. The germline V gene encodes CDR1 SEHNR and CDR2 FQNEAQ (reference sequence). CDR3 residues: CASSPTGALLNEQFF. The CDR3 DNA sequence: TGTGCCAGCAGCCCGACGGGCGCGTTGCTCAATGAGCAGTTCTTC. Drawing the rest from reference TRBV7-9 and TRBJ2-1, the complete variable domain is DTGVSQNPRHKITKRGQNVTFRCDPISEHNRLYWYRQTLGQGPEFLTYFQNEAQLEKSRLLSDRFSAERPKGSFSTLEIQRTEQGDSAMYLCASSPTGALLNEQFFGPGTRLTVL.

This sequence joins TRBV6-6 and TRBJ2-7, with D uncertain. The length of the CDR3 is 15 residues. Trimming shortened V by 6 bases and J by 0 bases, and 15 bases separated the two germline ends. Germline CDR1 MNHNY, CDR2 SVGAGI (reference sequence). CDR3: CASRTYAPGSYEQYF. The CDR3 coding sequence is TGTGCCAGCAGAACCTACGCTCCCGGCTCCTACGAGCAGTACTTC.

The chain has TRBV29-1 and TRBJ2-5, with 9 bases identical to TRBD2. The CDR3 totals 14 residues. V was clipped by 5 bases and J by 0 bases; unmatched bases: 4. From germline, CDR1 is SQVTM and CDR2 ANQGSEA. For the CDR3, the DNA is TGCAGCGTTCGGCGGGGGGGGAACCAAGAGACCCAGTACTTC. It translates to CSVRRGGNQETQYF.

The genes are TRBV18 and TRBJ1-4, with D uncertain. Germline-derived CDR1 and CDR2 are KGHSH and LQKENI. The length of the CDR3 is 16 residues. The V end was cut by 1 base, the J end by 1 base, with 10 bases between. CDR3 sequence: CASSPLALGTNEKLFF. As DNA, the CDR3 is TGTGCCAGCTCACCACTTGCCCTCGGAACTAATGAAAAACTGTTTTTT.